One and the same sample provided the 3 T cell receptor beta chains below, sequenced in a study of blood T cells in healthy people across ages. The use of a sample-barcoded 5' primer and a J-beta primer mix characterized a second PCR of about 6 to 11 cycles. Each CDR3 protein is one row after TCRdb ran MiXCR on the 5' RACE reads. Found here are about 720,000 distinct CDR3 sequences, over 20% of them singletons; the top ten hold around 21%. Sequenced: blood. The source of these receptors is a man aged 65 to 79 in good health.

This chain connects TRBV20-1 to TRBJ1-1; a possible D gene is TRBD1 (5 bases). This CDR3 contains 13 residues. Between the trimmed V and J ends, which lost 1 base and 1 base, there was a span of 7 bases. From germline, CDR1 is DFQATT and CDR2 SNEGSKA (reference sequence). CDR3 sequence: CSARGTQNTEAFF. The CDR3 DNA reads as TGCAGTGCTAGAGGGACACAGAACACTGAAGCTTTCTTT.

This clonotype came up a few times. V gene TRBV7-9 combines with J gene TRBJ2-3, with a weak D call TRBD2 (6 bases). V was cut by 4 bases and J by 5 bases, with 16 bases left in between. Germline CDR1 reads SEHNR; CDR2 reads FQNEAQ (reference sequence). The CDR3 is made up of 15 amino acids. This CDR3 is CASSSTSGVGDTQYF. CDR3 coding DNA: TGTGCCAGCAGCTCCACCTCGGGAGTGGGAGATACGCAGTATTTT.

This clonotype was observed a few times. The CDR3 coding sequence is TGTGCCACCAGCGGGTATGGACAGGGTCGTTACGAGCAGTACGTC. Translating gives CATSGYGQGRYEQYV. The J gene is TRBJ2-5, the V gene TRBV15, with 8 bases matching TRBD1. TRBJ2-7 explains the end of the DNA better; the J call may be wrong. Germline V lookup: CDR1 LNHNV, CDR2 YYDKDF (reference sequence). The length of the CDR3 is 15 residues.